This is a list of T cell receptor beta chains from one sample in a study of cytomegalovirus exposure and HLA in healthy donors. The data were produced by immunoSEQ multiplex PCR, yet TCRdb's version contains in-frame clones alone and is incomplete. Of around 100,000 clones in the sample, around 77% were seen once. The source material was PBMCs. The receptors here all came from a man in his fifties in good health and CMV-seropositive. Each CDR3 is given with its conserved first and last residue. The order of the fields is D gene, clone size, CDR3 length, V gene, J gene, CDR3 DNA, CDR3 protein. D genes are given only for firm matches. Rows may omit the clone size; those that give it use once, few, many or a size class.

D: .
size: .
length: 15
V: TRBV5-1
J: TRBJ2-1
DNA: TGCGCCAGCAGCTCTCAGGTCATGTTACCCAATGAGCAGTTCTTC
CDR3: CASSSQVMLPNEQFF

D: TRBD2
size: .
length: 16
V: TRBV7-6
J: TRBJ2-3
DNA: TGTGCCAGCAGCTTACGTACGGGAGGGTTCACAGATACGCAGTATTTT
CDR3: CASSLRTGGFTDTQYF

D: .
size: few
length: 16
V: TRBV5-4
J: TRBJ1-3
DNA: TGTGCCAGCAGCGGGTGGGGGACACCGGCTGGAAACACCATATATTTT
CDR3: CASSGWGTPAGNTIYF

D: .
size: .
length: 12
V: TRBV11-3
J: TRBJ1-1
DNA: TGTGTCTTGGGCCAGTATAACACTGAAGCTTTCTTT
CDR3: CVLGQYNTEAFF

D: TRBD1
size: .
length: 14
V: TRBV18
J: TRBJ2-7
DNA: TGTGCCAGCTCACCAAGACAGGGCGCCTACGAGCAGTACTTC
CDR3: CASSPRQGAYEQYF

D: TRBD1
size: .
length: 15
V: TRBV5-1
J: TRBJ2-7
DNA: TGCGCCAGCAGCGAAATACAGGGGGCATCTTACGAGCAGTACTTC
CDR3: CASSEIQGASYEQYF

D: .
size: .
length: 16
V: TRBV4-1
J: TRBJ2-1
DNA: TGCGCCAGCAGCCAAGGCCCAGCGGCCGAGGACAATGAGCAGTTCTTC
CDR3: CASSQGPAAEDNEQFF

D: .
size: .
length: 13
V: TRBV9
J: TRBJ2-7
DNA: TGTGCCAGCAGCCCACCCCACTCCTACGAGCAGTACTTC
CDR3: CASSPPHSYEQYF

D: TRBD2
size: .
length: 15
V: TRBV9
J: TRBJ2-1
DNA: TGTGCCAGCAGCGTAGTGGCGGGAGTAGGGAATGAGCAGTTCTTC
CDR3: CASSVVAGVGNEQFF

D: .
size: .
length: 16
V: TRBV7-9
J: TRBJ2-3
DNA: TGTGCCAGCAGCTCGATGGGGGGGCGAGACACAGATACGCAGTATTTT
CDR3: CASSSMGGRDTDTQYF

D: TRBD2
size: .
length: 14
V: TRBV6-5
J: TRBJ2-7
DNA: TGTGCCAGCACCCCTATCGGGGGGGCCCACGAGCAGTACTTC
CDR3: CASTPIGGAHEQYF

D: TRBD1
size: .
length: 15
V: TRBV28
J: TRBJ2-7
DNA: TGTGCCAGCAGTCTTACACAGGGGCTGGTGTACGAGCAGTACTTC
CDR3: CASSLTQGLVYEQYF

D: .
size: .
length: 14
V: TRBV27
J: TRBJ2-3
DNA: TGTGCCAGCATGAGCCCCCCGGGCACAGATACGCAGTATTTT
CDR3: CASMSPPGTDTQYF

D: .
size: .
length: 13
V: TRBV10-1
J: TRBJ1-2
DNA: TGCGCCAGCAGCGATCACAGACAGGCTGGCTACACCTTC
CDR3: CASSDHRQAGYTF

D: .
size: .
length: 15
V: TRBV19
J: TRBJ1-2
DNA: TGTGCCAGTAGTACCTTGACAGCTTATAACTATGGCTACACCTTC
CDR3: CASSTLTAYNYGYTF

D: .
size: .
length: 13
V: TRBV15
J: TRBJ1-5
DNA: TGTGCCACCAGCAGAGCCCCAGATCAGCCCCAGCATTTT
CDR3: CATSRAPDQPQHF

D: .
size: few
length: 15
V: TRBV19
J: TRBJ2-1
DNA: TGTGCCAGTAGTATAGATCTCGCCAGCTACAATGAGCAGTTCTTC
CDR3: CASSIDLASYNEQFF

D: .
size: .
length: 16
V: TRBV4-2
J: TRBJ2-3
DNA: TGTGCCAGCAGCCTTAGGACAGTCACTAGCACAGATACGCAGTATTTT
CDR3: CASSLRTVTSTDTQYF

D: .
size: .
length: 13
V: TRBV28
J: TRBJ2-7
DNA: TGTGCCAGCAGCACGGGACGGGGGATCGAGCAGTACTTC
CDR3: CASSTGRGIEQYF

D: TRBD1
size: .
length: 15
V: TRBV6-7
J: TRBJ2-7
DNA: TGTGCCAGCAGTCCGGGACAGGGGACCTCCTACGAGCAGTACTTC
CDR3: CASSPGQGTSYEQYF

D: TRBD2
size: .
length: 16
V: TRBV28
J: TRBJ2-7
DNA: TGTGCCAGCAGTCCTCAAATAGCGGGACTCTCCTACGAGCAGTACTTC
CDR3: CASSPQIAGLSYEQYF

D: TRBD1
size: .
length: 16
V: TRBV27
J: TRBJ2-5
DNA: TGTGCCAGCAGTTTTCGAGGCAGGGGGCCTGGGGAGACCCAGTACTTC
CDR3: CASSFRGRGPGETQYF